One sample yielded the 8 T cell receptor beta chains listed below, sequenced in a study of cytomegalovirus exposure and HLA in healthy donors. PCR was performed using 60 Vbeta and 13 Jbeta primers. Some clones are missing from TCRdb's copy, which holds only in-frame ones; the method was immunoSEQ multiplex PCR. The sample holds 100,000 to 150,000 clones, about 79% seen once. Sequenced: PBMCs. These TCRs come from a man aged 50 to 59 in good health and CMV-seronegative.

Turning to this clone: Other DNA sequences in this specimen translate into the identical CDR3. The rearrangement links TRBV6-5 to TRBJ1-2; no firm D call. The CDR3 totals 14 residues. Trimming took off 0 bases at V and 2 bases at J, with 7 bases between the two ends. The germline V gene has CDR1 MNHEY and CDR2 SVGAGI. CDR3 in amino acids: CASSYSSLNYGYTF. The CDR3 DNA sequence: TGTGCCAGCAGTTACTCGAGTCTAAACTATGGCTACACCTTC.

This clone was observed a few times. The J gene is TRBJ1-4, the V gene TRBV2, with D maybe TRBD1 (5 bases). Germline CDR1 and CDR2: SNHLY and FYNNEI. The CDR3 runs 17 residues. V was shortened by 7 bases and J by 4 bases, with 22 bases between the two germline ends. For the CDR3, the DNA is TGTGCCAGCACCCGCTCGCAGGGCGCGGGATTTAATGAAAAACTGTTTTTT. Protein sequence: CASTRSQGAGFNEKLFF.

This chain uses TRBV7-3 with TRBJ2-7, with TRBD2 matching over 8 bases. Trimming at V came to 5 bases and at J to 0 bases, leaving 9 bases not matched to a gene. The CDR3 runs 16 residues. Germline-derived CDR1 and CDR2 are SGHTA and FQGTGA. Here the CDR3 reads CASSPFGRGDSYEQYF. The CDR3 DNA sequence: TGTGCCAGCAGCCCCTTTGGGCGGGGGGACTCCTACGAGCAGTACTTC.

The chain uses TRBV6-5 and TRBJ1-1; 11 bases are shared with TRBD1. The CDR3 contains 13 residues. V shed 8 bases and J 5 bases; nucleotides not matched to a gene: 4. Germline CDR1 and CDR2: MNHEY and SVGAGI. CDR3 sequence reads: CASGQGARTEAFF. DNA of the CDR3: TGTGCCAGCGGACAGGGGGCGAGGACTGAAGCTTTCTTT.

CDR3 in amino acids: CASSPKNPTGNYEQYF. The DNA of the CDR3 is TGTGCCAGCAGCCCAAAGAACCCGACAGGGAACTACGAGCAGTACTTC. This sequence joins TRBV7-8 and TRBJ2-7; 7 bases are a match to TRBD1. CDR1 is SGHVS, CDR2 FQNEAQ, per germline. CDR3 size: 16 residues. V was clipped by 5 bases and J by 3 bases; unmatched bases: 13.

This chain's CDR3 is CASSRLAGGVDTQYF. CDR3 bases: TGTGCCAGCTCCAGACTAGCGGGGGGTGTCGATACGCAGTATTTT. J is TRBJ2-3 and V is TRBV19; 13 nucleotides line up with TRBD2. The CDR3 contains 15 residues. J was trimmed by 6 bases and V by 9 bases; bases with no gene match: 9. Per the germline V gene, CDR1 is LNHDA and CDR2 is SQIVND (reference sequence). The whole variable domain, remainder taken from reference TRBV19 and TRBJ2-3, is DGGITQSPKYLFRKEGQNVTLSCEQNLNHDAMYWYRQDPGQGLRLIYYSQIVNDFQKGDIAEGYSVSREKKESFPLTVTSAQKNPTAFYLCASSRLAGGVDTQYFGPGTRLTVL.

V is TRBV7-2 and J is TRBJ1-5; maybe TRBD1 (5 bases). Germline V gene lookup returns CDR1 SGHTA and CDR2 FQGNSA. This CDR3 has 15 residues. The V gene lost 5 bases and the J gene lost 0 bases, with 11 bases spanning the gap. This CDR3 is CASSPGLYSNQPQHF. The CDR3 DNA reads as TGTGCCAGCAGCCCGGGACTCTATAGCAATCAGCCCCAGCATTTT.

This clone was counted only a few times. The gene calls are TRBV4-2 and TRBJ1-2; TRBD1 agrees at 10 bases. The CDR3 is made up of 16 amino acids. From germline, CDR1 is LGHNA and CDR2 YNFKEQ. J gave up 2 bases and V 1 base, and 4 bases lay outside the gene matches. DNA for the CDR3: TGTGCCAGCAGCCAAGCGACAGGGGGCGCAAACTATGGCTACACCTTC. Its translation: CASSQATGGANYGYTF.